Included here is one T cell receptor beta chain sequence, with context. The CDR3 runs 16 residues. Germline lookup yields CDR1 KGHSH and CDR2 LQKENI. J was trimmed by 9 bases and V by 2 bases; bases with no gene match: 12. The method was immunoSEQ multiplex PCR; TCRdb's version includes in-frame clones alone and lacks a portion of them. The table includes about 300,000 clones, around 89% detected once. This specimen comes from a study of blood T cell repertoires in COVID-19. The source material was peripheral blood. This chain joins TRBV18 and TRBJ2-1, with TRBD1 matching over 8 bases. The receptor was isolated from a woman in her thirties who had recovered from COVID-19. The CDR3 bases are TGTGCCAGCTCACCAGGTTTCTTCGGACAGGGCGGTGAGCAGTTCTTC. It yields the protein CASSPGFFGQGGEQFF.